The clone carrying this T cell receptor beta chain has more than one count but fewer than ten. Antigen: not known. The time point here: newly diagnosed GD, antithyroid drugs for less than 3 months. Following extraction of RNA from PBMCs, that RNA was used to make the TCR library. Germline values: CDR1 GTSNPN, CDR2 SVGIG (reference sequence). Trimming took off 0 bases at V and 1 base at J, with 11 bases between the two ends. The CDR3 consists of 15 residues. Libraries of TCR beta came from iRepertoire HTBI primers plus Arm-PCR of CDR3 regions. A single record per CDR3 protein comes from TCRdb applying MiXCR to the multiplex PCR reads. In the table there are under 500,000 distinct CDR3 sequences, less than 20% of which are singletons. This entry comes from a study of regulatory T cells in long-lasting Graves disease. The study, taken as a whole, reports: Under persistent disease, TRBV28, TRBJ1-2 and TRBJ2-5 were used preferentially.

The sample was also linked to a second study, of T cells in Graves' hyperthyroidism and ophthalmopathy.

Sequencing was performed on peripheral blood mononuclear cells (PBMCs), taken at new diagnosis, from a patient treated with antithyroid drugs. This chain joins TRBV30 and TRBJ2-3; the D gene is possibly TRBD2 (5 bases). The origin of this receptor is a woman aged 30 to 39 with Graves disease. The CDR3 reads CAWSVAGLGTDTQYF. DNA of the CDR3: TGTGCCTGGAGTGTTGCCGGACTGGGCACAGATACGCAGTATTTT.